This T cell receptor (beta chain) was obtained from a study of CXCR3-negative and CXCR3-positive naive CD8 T cells. As for this clonotype: The antigen is not known.

Study observations and caveats: Naive cells with CXCR3 showed TRB CDR3s that were more hydrophobic than those in CXCR3-negative naive cells.

All TRB cDNA libraries came from 5' RACE performed with UMI labels. TCRdb reanalyzed the 5' RACE reads, giving one entry per CDR3 protein sequence and no DNA. Recorded here are over 55,000 distinct CDR3 sequences; the top ten clones represent 4.8%. The sequencing sample was made of naive CXCR3+ CD8+ T cells from blood. Subset described: CD45RO-CCR7+CD27+CD95- naive CD8+ T cells expressing CXCR3 (TNR3+). This receptor was obtained from a human donor in good health. Some clones in this sample may be carry-over from other donors' samples.

The CDR3 sequence is CASRRDYNEQFF. V and J are TRBV6-2 or TRBV6-3 and TRBJ2-1; TCRdb reports TRBD2, a call that lacks DNA to check it against. CDR1 MNHEY and CDR2 SVGEGT come from the germline V gene. CDR3 length: 12 residues.